This T cell receptor beta chain was found in a study of cytomegalovirus exposure and HLA in healthy donors. Study observations and caveats: Earlier analysis found most TCR beta V segments productive about 87% or about 30% of the time.

As to this clone: Its antigen is not known.

With 60 Vbeta and 13 Jbeta primers, the PCR was carried out. This table comes from immunoSEQ multiplex PCR, and its TCRdb copy is limited to in-frame clones, with some not included. The sample shows 180,000 or so clones, 60% to 85% of them seen only once. The ends lost 8 bases at V and 4 bases at J; junction bases unmatched: 7. The CDR3 contains 15 residues. CDR1 is MNHEY, CDR2 SVGAGI, per germline. This chain connects TRBV6-5 to TRBJ2-2, with 10 bases identical to TRBD1. The TCR was taken from a man aged 18 to 30 in good health and CMV-seronegative. The sequenced material came from PBMCs. The CDR3 sequence is CASRGTGVVTGELFF. The CDR3 DNA follows: TGTGCCAGCCGGGGGACAGGGGTGGTCACCGGGGAGCTGTTTTTT.